The 21 T cell receptor beta chains listed next were all sequenced from one sample in a study of T-cell memory formation after mild COVID-19 (dated by TCRdb to the early 2020s). The library was prepared using 5' RACE. These reads were obtained on an Illumina NovaSeq 6000. The raw public data were reprocessed by TCRdb itself: fastp quality trimming at Q25, MiXCR clonotype calling, in-frame beta chains only. Merged by CDR3 protein, the rows form single entries marked with the most common genes and DNA. Within this sample are around 450,000 distinct CDR3 sequences, with about 24% of them counted one time only. Around 9.5% of the sample comes from the top ten. Sequencing was done on a sample of PBMCs or a T cell subset sorted from them (not recorded which). The receptors shown here come from an adult woman who had mild COVID-19 (a few samples of this study predate the infection). The sample titles of this study are shuffled in the database, so cell type and time point are left out; the donor was told from shared clones.

The chain couples TRBV11-2 to TRBJ2-1; the D gene is possibly TRBD2 (6 bases). From germline, CDR1 is SGHAT and CDR2 FQNNGV. This CDR3 has 15 residues. The V gene lost 0 bases and the J gene lost 6 bases, with 12 bases spanning the gap. Here the CDR3 reads CASSLDGLASNEQFF. In DNA form, the CDR3 reads TGTGCCAGCAGCTTAGATGGGCTAGCGAGCAATGAGCAGTTCTTC.

This clonotype has more than one count but fewer than ten. This sequence joins TRBV15 and TRBJ1-3; D not resolved. CDR3 size: 16 residues. The V gene's germline CDR1 is LNHNV and CDR2 YYDKDF (reference sequence). Between the trimmed V and J ends, which lost 5 bases and 0 bases, there was a span of 14 bases. In nucleotides, the CDR3 is TGTGCCACCAGCGAACCCTGGGAATTCTCTGGAAACACCATATATTTT. Amino acids: CATSEPWEFSGNTIYF.

This clonotype was detected only a few times. The chain is built from TRBV18 and TRBJ1-1; D may be TRBD1 (6 bases). V lost 3 bases to trimming and J lost 0 bases, with 14 bases between them. The CDR3 is made up of 16 amino acids. CDR1 KGHSH and CDR2 LQKENI come from the germline V gene. The CDR3 sequence is CASSPGQLTMNTEAFF. The CDR3 nucleotides read TGTGCCAGCTCACCCGGACAGCTAACCATGAACACTGAAGCTTTCTTT.

This clonotype was counted between two and nine times. The CDR3, as DNA: TGTGCCAGTAGTTTAGGACTAGCTCTCGATGAGCAGTTCTTC. Translating it yields CASSLGLALDEQFF. The V and J genes are TRBV19 and TRBJ2-1; TRBD2 agrees at 8 bases. The CDR3 totals 14 residues. CDR1 is LNHDA, CDR2 SQIVND, per germline (reference sequence). V lost 5 bases and J lost 8; bases outside the gene matches: 8. The variable domain in full, with the rest retrieved from reference TRBV19 and TRBJ2-1, is DGGITQSPKYLFRKEGQNVTLSCEQNLNHDAMYWYRQDPGQGLRLIYYSQIVNDFQKGDIAEGYSVSREKKESFPLTVTSAQKNPTAFYLCASSLGLALDEQFFGPGTRLTVL.

This clonotype was counted between two and nine times. This sequence joins TRBV6-5 and TRBJ2-7; D possibly corresponds to TRBD1 (6 bases). Germline-derived CDR1 and CDR2 are MNHEY and SVGAGI. The length of the CDR3 is 15 residues. The V and J ends lost 2 bases and 0 bases respectively, with 11 bases between them. For the CDR3, the DNA is TGTGCCAGCAGTTACATGTCAGGGGTCTCCTACGAGCAGTACTTC. It specifies CASSYMSGVSYEQYF.

This clonotype was seen a few times. This rearrangement joins TRBV7-8 to TRBJ1-1; D uncertain. The CDR3 length is 16 residues. Per the germline V gene, CDR1 is SGHVS and CDR2 is FQNEAQ. Trimming shortened V by 5 bases and J by 0 bases, and 16 bases separated the two germline ends. The chain's CDR3 is CASSRQSGSMNTEAFF. The CDR3 DNA reads TGTGCCAGCAGCCGGCAGAGCGGGTCCATGAACACTGAAGCTTTCTTT.

The chain joins TRBV29-1 to TRBJ2-3, with TRBD2 identical over 7 bases. With 4 bases clipped from V and 3 bases from J, the junction kept 7 bases outside the gene matches. The length of the CDR3 is 14 residues. In germline, CDR1 is SQVTM, CDR2 ANQGSEA. CDR3 residues: CSVAGRVKTDTQYF. CDR3 sequence (DNA): TGCAGCGTTGCGGGGAGGGTTAAAACAGATACGCAGTATTTT.

This chain connects TRBV4-1 to TRBJ1-2, with D unresolved. The CDR3 extends over 14 amino acids. Germline V lookup: CDR1 MGHRA, CDR2 YSYEKL. The V gene lost 1 base and the J gene lost 3 bases, with 9 bases spanning the gap. Here the CDR3 DNA reads TGCGCCAGCAGCCAAGTTTCTCCGTACTATGGCTACACCTTC. Protein product: CASSQVSPYYGYTF.

The rearrangement uses TRBV29-1 and TRBJ2-7; 11 bases are a match to TRBD1. This CDR3 spans 13 amino acids. Looked up from germline, CDR1 is SQVTM and CDR2 is ANQGSEA. Trimming at V came to 7 bases and at J to 3 bases, leaving 5 bases not matched to a gene. CDR3 DNA: TGCAGCGCCGCGGACAGGGGGCTCTACGAGCAGTACTTC. Translating gives CSAADRGLYEQYF.

This clonotype was observed once. The chain combines TRBV27 with TRBJ1-3; D unresolved. The V end was cut by 8 bases, the J end by 0 bases, with 11 bases between. In germline, CDR1 is MNHEY, CDR2 SMNVEV (reference sequence). The CDR3 sequence is 14 residues long. In nucleotides, the CDR3 is TGTGCCAGCGGCGCACAGAGCTCTGGAAACACCATATATTTT. It is translated as CASGAQSSGNTIYF.

The table lists this clonotype with a few counts. V and J are TRBV7-2 and TRBJ2-3, with TRBD2 matching 8 bases. Per the germline V gene, CDR1 is SGHTA and CDR2 is FQGNSA. This CDR3 comprises 15 residues. Trimming removed 3 bases from V and 1 base from J; junction bases left unmatched: 3. CDR3 sequence reads: CASSFGGGRTDTQYF. The DNA of the CDR3 is TGTGCCAGCAGCTTCGGGGGGGGCCGCACAGATACGCAGTATTTT.

This clonotype was seen repeatedly, ten times or more. The chain combines TRBV29-1 with TRBJ2-1; D is unclear. This CDR3 comprises 13 residues. The V end was cut by 6 bases, the J end by 0 bases, with 9 bases between. Germline V CDR1 and CDR2: SQVTM, ANQGSEA. CDR3 region: CSVGSSSYNEQFF. DNA of the CDR3: TGCAGCGTCGGTAGCAGCTCCTACAATGAGCAGTTCTTC.

This chain joins TRBV3-1 and TRBJ1-3; 7 bases match TRBD1. Germline V lookup: CDR1 LGHDT, CDR2 YNNKEL (reference sequence). The V gene end was trimmed by 6 bases and the J gene end by 2 bases; junction bases not matched to a gene: 10. This CDR3 has 16 residues. CDR3 residues: CASRNTHRGAGNTIYF. CDR3 coding DNA: TGTGCCAGCAGAAATACCCACAGGGGAGCTGGAAACACCATATATTTT.

J is TRBJ2-6 and V is TRBV5-5; D possibly uses TRBD1 or TRBD2 (5 bases each). CDR1 is SGHKS, CDR2 YYEKEE, per germline (reference sequence). The CDR3 is 17 amino acids. V gave up 3 bases and J gave up 0 bases, with 13 bases separating them. CDR3 loop: CASSWDAGYSGANVLTF. CDR3 sequence (DNA): TGTGCCAGCAGCTGGGACGCAGGATACTCTGGGGCCAACGTCCTGACTTTC.

This chain joins TRBV29-1 and TRBJ1-2; weak D call: TRBD1 (5 bases). The CDR3 has 15 amino acids. Trimming left V 2 bases short and J 2 bases short, with 15 bases between. Germline V gives CDR1 SQVTM, CDR2 ANQGSEA. CDR3 loop: CSVEQGGYPNYGYTF. The CDR3 bases are TGCAGCGTTGAACAGGGAGGATACCCAAACTATGGCTACACCTTC.

This clonotype was observed a few times. The V call is TRBV5-6, the J call TRBJ2-3, with 9 bases fitting TRBD2. V shed 0 bases and J 6 bases; nucleotides not matched to a gene: 8. Per germline, CDR1 SGHDT and CDR2 YYEEEE. CDR3 length equals 16 residues. CDR3 loop: CASSLGTSAVLDTQYF. The CDR3, as DNA: TGTGCCAGCAGCTTGGGGACTAGCGCAGTCCTGGATACGCAGTATTTT.

This clonotype came up a few times. The CDR3 spells CAISGGDGRYNEQFF. The CDR3, as DNA: TGTGCCATCAGCGGCGGAGACGGGAGATACAATGAGCAGTTCTTC. The genes are TRBV10-3 and TRBJ2-1, with D possibly matching TRBD2 (6 bases). Germline V gene sequence: CDR1 ENHRY, CDR2 SYGVKD. This CDR3 contains 15 residues. Trimming left V 6 bases short and J 4 bases short, with 16 bases between.

The rearrangement uses TRBV5-1 and TRBJ2-2, with TRBD2 as a possible D gene (5 bases). V was trimmed by 0 bases and J by 3 bases, leaving 6 bases between them. The CDR3 length is 14 residues. Germline V gene sequence: CDR1 SGHRS, CDR2 YFSETQ. CDR3 bases: TGCGCCAGCAGCTTGGGACTACACACCGGGGAGCTGTTTTTT. Amino acid sequence: CASSLGLHTGELFF.

This clonotype showed up just a few times. The chain couples TRBV5-6 to TRBJ2-5; 14 bases are a match to TRBD2. The V segment lost 4 bases and the J segment 4 bases; nucleotides outside the gene matches: 12. CDR1 is SGHDT and CDR2 is YYEEEE in the germline V gene. The CDR3 has 18 residues. CDR3 sequence: CASSPSPTSGRARETQYF. The CDR3 DNA reads as TGTGCCAGCAGCCCCTCCCCGACTAGCGGGAGGGCCAGAGAGACCCAGTACTTC.

The chain joins TRBV12-3 or TRBV12-4 to TRBJ2-2; D not resolved. The CDR3 is made up of 11 amino acids. The V end lost 3 bases, the J end lost 7 bases, and 3 bases lay between the germline ends. The CDR3 spells CASSLDGELFF. The CDR3 DNA follows: TGTGCCAGCAGTTTGGACGGGGAGCTGTTTTTT.

The rearrangement joins TRBV9 to TRBJ1-2; no firm D call. V was trimmed by 0 bases and J by 5 bases, leaving 14 bases between them. There are 15 residues in the CDR3. Germline V gives CDR1 SGDLS, CDR2 YYNGEE. The CDR3 protein is CASSVGAAALYGYTF. CDR3 DNA sequence: TGTGCCAGCAGCGTAGGGGCGGCAGCTTTGTATGGCTACACCTTC.